The subject of this entry is one T cell receptor beta chain. The antigen it recognizes is unknown. Base qualities are not recorded, but no much larger clone differs from it by a single base. These data are taken from a study of blood T cells in healthy people across ages (dated by TCRdb to the mid-2010s). With regard to the full study: In model experiments, template switching captured roughly one uniquely barcoded TCR beta cDNA molecule for every two T cells. To track age-related changes in TCR beta repertoire diversity, the study relied on deep sequencing normalized with unique cDNA molecular identifiers. Donors were grouped into four age groups: young (average roughly 15 years), middle-aged (around 39), aged (around 60) and long-lived (around 82). Donors of different ages were randomly distributed across sequencing lanes to avoid experimental bias. The study analyzed two additional independent replicas of 1 million unique cDNA reads from the same blood draw for two donors, one aged 18 to 30 and one aged 80 or older. Results and caveats for the whole study, not just this receptor: Estimates of total diversity based on one million sequenced T cells were regarded as lower bounds and as underestimates. As age increased, observed TCR beta diversity per million T cells dropped in a roughly linear way, and a significant reduction was already evident by age 40. The percentage of naive T cells measured by flow cytometry correlated strongly with observed TCR beta diversity. The CMV infection status of donors was not known, potentially confounding age-related changes in expanded clonotypes. Compared with the aged group, the long-lived group had more naive CD4+ T cells, fewer expanded clones and increased TCR diversity, suggesting age selection. Bulk unsorted PBMC profiling prevented conclusive comparison of naive and antigen-experienced compartments.

The donors were some 36 Caucasian individuals from Russia, aged about 6 to 95 years, who were systemically healthy. Each donor gave ten milliliters of peripheral blood, collected into EDTA-treated Vacutainer tubes. Ficoll-Paque density-gradient centrifugation was used to isolate PBMCs, with at least 7 million per sample. Total RNA was extracted from PBMCs with Trizol reagent, with at least 5 micrograms obtained per sample. Naive CD45RAhigh/CD27high T cell percentages were measured by flow cytometry on a PBMC aliquot from every donor. Libraries came from 5' RACE. The sequencer listed for this sample is Illumina HiSeq 2500. A second PCR of roughly 6 to 12 cycles was run with a J-beta primer mix and a sample-barcoded 5' primer. A unique molecular identifier was introduced onto each TCR beta cDNA molecule by a template-switch 5' adaptor carrying 12 random nucleotides. At least 3 million CDR3-containing paired-end reads were obtained from each sample. First-strand cDNA synthesis was performed from all RNA using the Mint cDNA synthesis kit, with priming by a TRBC-specific oligonucleotide. Following uracil-DNA glycosylase treatment, a first 18-cycle PCR with universal primers M1SS and BC2_uni_R was performed on all cDNA. The published analysis was carried out like this. For normalization, 1 million high-quality reads were randomly selected from each sample, with every read carrying a distinct molecular identifier. Reads with shared molecular identifiers were discarded instead of being binned into consensus sequences. MiTCR, run with a Q25 quality threshold and the strictest error-elimination algorithm, handled CDR3 identification, clonotype clustering and error correction. A nonparametric unseen species model with Euler transformation was used to estimate a lower bound on total TCR beta diversity. The public sequencing data were trimmed at Q25 with fastp and processed into clonotypes with MiXCR by TCRdb, which kept only in-frame beta chains. Under each unique CDR3 protein, matching rows form one entry showing the most common genes and DNA. TCRdb, not the authors, supplied the V and J calls. The sample records some 900,000 distinct CDR3 sequences, roughly 26% of which are singletons. The top ten constitute approximately 15% of the sample.

The V end loses 3 bases and the J end loses 7 bases, and a stretch of 15 bases separates them. The CDR3 starts with the cysteine, ends with the phenylalanine, and has 14 residues. The only DNA kept is the CDR3, 42 bases in frame from the first base. CDR1 and CDR2, looked up from the germline V gene, are ENHRY and SYGVKD. The sequence links TRBV10-3 to TRBJ1-2; there is no confident call for the D gene. The sample taken for sequencing was blood. The TCR comes from a woman of 80 years or more in good health. The DNA sequence is TGTGCCATCAGTGAAACCCCCGGGTTCTGTGGCTACACCTTC. Translated, this is CAISETPGFCGYTF.